Sequencing of this T cell receptor (beta chain) was carried out in a study of T cells expressing NK-cell markers. Looking at the study overall: The authors derived TCR beta repertoires from sorted CD3+CD56+NKG2C+, CD3+CD56+NKG2C- and CD3+CD56-NKG2C+ T cells. Overall study results and limits: The HCMV specificity of the expanded NKG2C+ T cell clones stayed unresolved. Also leading the CD3+CD56-NKG2C+ fraction in a few donors were these clonotypes.

As concerns this clonotype: Its antigen is not identified.

For TCR beta, cDNA was produced by 5'RACE template switching with UMIs. TCRdb reprocessed the 5' RACE reads and stores each CDR3 protein as one record, lacking DNA. The sample includes 550,000 to 600,000 distinct CDR3 sequences. The sequenced sample consisted of blood T cells: a sorted CD56 or NKG2C T cell subset, CD4+ or CD8+ T cells, or bulk PBMC T cells (not recorded which). The clonotype comes from a man between 18 and 35 years old in good health.

The CDR3: CASSFDGGHNEQFF. The chain recombines TRBV7-9 with TRBJ2-1; TCRdb gives TRBD1 as the D gene, but with no DNA this cannot be confirmed. Germline CDR1 is SEHNR and CDR2 is FQNEAQ (reference sequence). CDR3 length: 14 residues.